The next 18 T cell receptor beta chains were all read from a single sample in a study of response to subunit inactivated influenza vaccine. Each CDR3 protein gets one entry after TCRdb re-called the RT-PCR reads with MiXCR. Found here are just under 250,000 distinct CDR3 sequences, over 9% of them singletons; the top ten hold under 10%. The specimen comprised non-naive T cells sorted from PBMCs, sampled 14 to 15 days before vaccination. Source of these receptors: a man aged 50 to 59 who received an inactivated influenza vaccine.

V gene TRBV24-1 combines with J gene TRBJ2-1, with a possible D match to TRBD2 (5 bases). Trimming removed 3 bases at V and 0 bases at J, with 8 bases between. Germline V gives CDR1 KGHDR, CDR2 SFDVKD. CDR3 size: 15 residues. For the CDR3, the DNA is TGTGCCACCAGTGATGACGGACTCTCCTACAATGAGCAGTTCTTC. Its translation: CATSDDGLSYNEQFF.

This clonotype was found a few times. The chain carries TRBV28 and TRBJ1-2; the D gene is possibly TRBD1 (6 bases). Looked up from germline, CDR1 is MDHEN and CDR2 is SYDVKM. This CDR3 spans 18 amino acids. The V gene lost 6 bases and the J gene lost 3 bases, with 26 bases spanning the gap. The CDR3, as DNA: TGTGCCAGCAGAGCCGGGGGAGTACAGGGTCGGATCCACTATGGCTACACCTTC. Translated: CASRAGGVQGRIHYGYTF.

CDR3 sequence reads: CSVEGRQGSGSNQPQHF. As DNA, the CDR3 is TGCAGCGTGGAGGGGAGACAGGGGTCAGGTAGCAATCAGCCCCAGCATTTT. The chain couples TRBV29-1 to TRBJ1-5, with 8 bases fitting TRBD1. Germline CDR1 reads SQVTM; CDR2 reads ANQGSEA. This CDR3 spans 17 amino acids. V trimming: 6 bases; J trimming: 0 bases; junction bases outside the gene matches: 13.

The chain employs TRBV28 and TRBJ2-7; unclear D gene. This CDR3 contains 15 residues. Deletions cut 6 bases from V and 3 bases from J, with 18 bases between. Per the germline V gene, CDR1 is MDHEN and CDR2 is SYDVKM. The CDR3 nucleotides read TGTGCCAGCAGCCTCAGAGCCCAGAGGATCTACGAGCAGTACTTC. It yields the protein CASSLRAQRIYEQYF.

This clonotype appeared a few times. The genes are TRBV20-1 and TRBJ1-2, with 9 bases that match TRBD1. This CDR3 comprises 13 residues. V lost 2 bases to trimming and J lost 5 bases; unmatched junction nucleotides: 3. CDR1 and CDR2 from the germline V gene are DFQATT and SNEGSKA (reference sequence). CDR3 DNA sequence: TGCAGTGCTAGAACGGACAGGGGTTATGGCTACACCTTC. This codes for CSARTDRGYGYTF.

This clonotype was observed a handful of times. This sequence joins TRBV9 and TRBJ2-3; no clear D gene. Germline V CDR1 and CDR2: SGDLS, YYNGEE. Trimming pared 2 bases from V and 0 bases from J, leaving 7 bases between. The CDR3 loop spans 14 amino acids. CDR3 coding DNA: TGTGCCAGCAGCGTCACACAAAGCACAGATACGCAGTATTTT. Its protein product is CASSVTQSTDTQYF.

This clonotype turned up a few times. The chain uses TRBV7-9 and TRBJ2-5, with 8 bases matching TRBD1. The CDR3 runs 15 residues. J was trimmed by 1 base and V by 6 bases; bases with no gene match: 7. Germline V lookup: CDR1 SEHNR, CDR2 FQNEAQ (reference sequence). The chain's CDR3 is CASSSPGTGQETQYF. CDR3 DNA: TGTGCCAGCAGTTCGCCAGGGACAGGCCAAGAGACCCAGTACTTC.

V and J are TRBV28 and TRBJ2-7; D might be TRBD2 (6 bases). Trimming shortened V by 6 bases and J by 7 bases, and 13 bases separated the two germline ends. This CDR3 region has 12 residues. Germline V CDR1 and CDR2: MDHEN, SYDVKM. The CDR3 bases are TGTGCCAGCAGCCGACGGGGGTTGGAGCAGTACTTC. Translation gives CASSRRGLEQYF.

The chain carries TRBV24-1 and TRBJ2-1, with 7 bases lining up with TRBD2. This CDR3 contains 15 residues. Per germline, CDR1 KGHDR and CDR2 SFDVKD. V lost 0 bases, J lost 9 bases, and 7 bases stayed unmatched. CDR3 DNA sequence: TGTGCCACCAGTGATTTGATGAGCGGGAAGAGTGAGCAGTTCTTC. Its protein product is CATSDLMSGKSEQFF.

This chain joins TRBV12-3 or TRBV12-4 and TRBJ2-5, with 9 bases fitting TRBD2. Trimming took 3 bases from V and 4 from J; bases not matched to a gene: 6. The CDR3 contains 15 residues. The CDR3 DNA reads TGTGCCAGCAGTTTTACAGGTAGCGGGGGAGAGACCCAGTACTTC. Translated, it gives CASSFTGSGGETQYF.

The chain combines TRBV11-3 with TRBJ2-3, with 7 bases aligning to TRBD2. CDR3 length: 17 amino acids. Trimming took 1 base from V and 1 from J; bases not matched to a gene: 8. Germline lookup yields CDR1 SGHNT and CDR2 YENEEA. As DNA, the CDR3 is TGTGCCAGCAGCTTAGGTCTAGCGGAGACCGGCACAGATACGCAGTATTTT. Translating gives CASSLGLAETGTDTQYF.

This clonotype occurred many times. V gene TRBV20-1 combines with J gene TRBJ2-1; 8 nucleotides align to TRBD1. J gave up 14 bases and V 3 bases, and 15 bases lay outside the gene matches. Germline CDR1 and CDR2: DFQATT and SNEGSKA (reference sequence). The CDR3 loop spans 14 amino acids. CDR3: CSARSLGQDRLEFF. CDR3 coding DNA: TGCAGTGCTAGGTCCTTGGGACAGGACCGCTTAGAGTTCTTC.

This clonotype was found many times. The rearrangement joins TRBV4-3 to TRBJ2-2, with D perhaps matching TRBD2 (7 bases). CDR1 LGHNA and CDR2 YSLEER come from the germline V gene. V lost 2 bases and J lost 8, with 18 bases in between. The CDR3 has 16 residues. Here the CDR3 reads CASSQFWGGPPGELFF. CDR3 coding DNA: TGCGCCAGCAGCCAATTTTGGGGGGGGCCACCGGGGGAGCTGTTTTTT.

A few counts support this clonotype. The chain's CDR3 is CASSQDPRANTGELFF. CDR3 sequence (DNA): TGTGCCAGCAGCCAAGATCCCAGGGCGAACACCGGGGAGCTGTTTTTT. The chain uses TRBV14 and TRBJ2-2, with TRBD1 as a possible D gene (5 bases). Per germline, CDR1 SGHDN and CDR2 FVKESK. The CDR3 runs to 16 residues. Trimming took off 0 bases at V and 0 bases at J, with 8 bases between the two ends.

In this sample, this clonotype turned up a few times. The chain joins TRBV5-4 to TRBJ1-6; D possibly corresponds to TRBD1 (5 bases). The CDR3 extends over 16 amino acids. Germline loops: CDR1 SGHNT, CDR2 YYREEE (reference sequence). V gave up 0 bases and J gave up 8 bases, with 15 bases separating them. The CDR3 is CASSLGSGQGDSPLHF. DNA for the CDR3: TGTGCCAGCAGCTTGGGTTCAGGCCAAGGGGATTCACCCCTCCACTTT.

The V and J genes are TRBV5-6 and TRBJ1-2; TRBD1 agrees at 7 bases. From germline, CDR1 is SGHDT and CDR2 YYEEEE. This CDR3 spans 15 amino acids. The trim removed 1 base at V and 4 bases at J, leaving 7 bases unmatched. The CDR3 is CASSLNGGGGYGYTF. The CDR3 bases are TGTGCCAGCAGCTTGAACGGAGGGGGCGGCTATGGCTACACCTTC.

This clonotype has a count of ten or more. The chain recombines TRBV20-1 with TRBJ2-1; 7 bases map to TRBD2. The CDR3 length is 11 residues. With 4 bases clipped from V and 8 bases from J, the junction kept 2 bases outside the gene matches. Germline loops: CDR1 DFQATT, CDR2 SNEGSKA (reference sequence). The chain's CDR3 is CSAKLAYEQFF. CDR3 nucleotide sequence: TGCAGTGCTAAACTAGCGTATGAGCAGTTCTTC.

This clonotype was detected only a few times. CDR3: CASSQSLPQQETQYF. The DNA of the CDR3 is TGCGCCAGCAGCCAATCCCTTCCCCAGCAAGAGACCCAGTACTTC. The chain is built from TRBV4-3 and TRBJ2-5; D is unclear. Trimming removed 2 bases at V and 2 bases at J, with 12 bases between. Germline loops: CDR1 LGHNA, CDR2 YSLEER. The CDR3 has 15 amino acids.